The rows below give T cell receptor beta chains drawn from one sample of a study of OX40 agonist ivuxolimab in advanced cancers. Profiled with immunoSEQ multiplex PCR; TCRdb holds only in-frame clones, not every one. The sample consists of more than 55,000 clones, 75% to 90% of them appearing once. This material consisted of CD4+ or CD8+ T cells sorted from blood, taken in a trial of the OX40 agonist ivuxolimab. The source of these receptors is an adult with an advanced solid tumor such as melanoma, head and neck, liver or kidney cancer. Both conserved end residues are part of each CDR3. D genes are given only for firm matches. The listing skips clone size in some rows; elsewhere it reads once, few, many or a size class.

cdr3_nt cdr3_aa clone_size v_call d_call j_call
TGTGCCAGCAGCTTACAGGTACGGGACACTGAAGCTTTCTTT CASSLQVRDTEAFF few TRBV7-9 - TRBJ1-1
TGTGCCAGCAGCTCATTTACAGGGCTTTATGGTCAGCCCCAGCATTTT CASSSFTGLYGQPQHF - TRBV16 - TRBJ1-5
TGCGCCAGCAGCCAAAGTATCCGGCAGGCGACCTACGAGCAGTACTTC CASSQSIRQATYEQYF - TRBV4-1 - TRBJ2-7
TGTGCCAGCAGCTCTGGACCGACTGGAAGGCTGGAACCCCTCCACTTT CASSSGPTGRLEPLHF - TRBV9 - TRBJ1-6
TGTGCCAGCAGCTTGGCCAGGCCCATACAAGAGACCCAGTACTTC CASSLARPIQETQYF - TRBV5-5 - TRBJ2-5
TGTGCCAGCTCACCACGGAGCGGGGGCTCAGATACGCAGTATTTT CASSPRSGGSDTQYF - TRBV18 TRBD2 TRBJ2-3
TGTGCCAGCAGCCAAGATTGGGGAAATTCTCTTTCGACCGGGGAGCTGTTTTTT CASSQDWGNSLSTGELFF - TRBV14 - TRBJ2-2
TGTGCCAGCAGCTTAGAAGGGGGTGGCACCGGGGAGCTGTTTTTT CASSLEGGGTGELFF few TRBV11-2 - TRBJ2-2
TGTGCCAGTAGTCGTCAGGCAGGGTCTGCCGTTTTT CASSRQAGSAVF - TRBV19 - TRBJ1-1
TGCGCCAGCAGCCAGGGACAGGGTGTATTTGGAAACACCATATATTTT CASSQGQGVFGNTIYF - TRBV4-1 TRBD1 TRBJ1-3
TGTGCCAGCATAGGGCAGGAGGATGGAGTAAATGAGCAGTTCTTC CASIGQEDGVNEQFF - TRBV27 - TRBJ2-1
TGTGCCAGCAGCTTAGGCCCGAGGGGGTCCAGCTACGAGCAGTACTTC CASSLGPRGSSYEQYF - TRBV7-9 - TRBJ2-7
TGTGCCAGCAGCTTAGGGGACACCTTATCCTACGAGCAGTACTTC CASSLGDTLSYEQYF - TRBV11-2 - TRBJ2-7
TGTGCCAGCAGCACCGGACGGGGCCGGGGACGACGCTCTGGGGCCAACGTCCTGACTTTC CASSTGRGRGRRSGANVLTF - TRBV21-1 - TRBJ2-6
TGTGCCAGCAGTTTTCCCCCCAATCAGCCCCAGCATTTT CASSFPPNQPQHF - TRBV28 - TRBJ1-5
TGTGCCATCAGTGAGGCCCCCGGGACAGGGCAAAACACTGAAGCTTTCTTT CAISEAPGTGQNTEAFF - TRBV10-3 TRBD1 TRBJ1-1
TGTGCCAGCAGTCCGTCGGGACAGTTCTTTAGGACCCTCCACTTT CASSPSGQFFRTLHF - TRBV27 TRBD1 TRBJ1-6
TGTGCCAGTAGTACTCCGGGACTAGCGGGGGAACAGTTGAGGTTCTTC CASSTPGLAGEQLRFF - TRBV19 TRBD2 TRBJ2-1
TGTGCCTGGAGTAGGCTTAACACTGAAGCTTTCTTT CAWSRLNTEAFF few TRBV30 - TRBJ1-1
TGTGCCAGCAGCTCCCCCCCCGGGACGGGGTACTTC CASSSPPGTGYF once TRBV7-1 - TRBJ2-4
TGTGCCAGCAGTCCTCCCTTTGAGCCGGCCTACGAGCAGTACTTC CASSPPFEPAYEQYF - TRBV6-5 - TRBJ2-7
TGTGCCAGCAGTGCCTCTTCCGACAGCCCCTACGAGCAGTACTTC CASSASSDSPYEQYF - TRBV6-1 - TRBJ2-7
TGTGCCAGCAGCTCCCGGGACAGGGCTATTAGCTACACCTTC CASSSRDRAISYTF once TRBV5-8 TRBD1 TRBJ1-2
TGTGCCAGCTCACCGGAGAGGGTATATGGAAACACCATATATTTT CASSPERVYGNTIYF - TRBV18 - TRBJ1-3
TGTGCCAGCTCATTTTACCTTGCCGGGACAGGGGGCGGGAACACTGAAGCTTTCTTT CASSFYLAGTGGGNTEAFF - TRBV18 TRBD1 TRBJ1-1
TGTGCCAGCAGTGATGGGGGGGGCACAGATACGCAGTATTTT CASSDGGGTDTQYF - TRBV2 TRBD2 TRBJ2-3
TGTGCCAGCAGTCGCCTTAGCGGGTCCCACACAGATACGCAGTATTTT CASSRLSGSHTDTQYF - TRBV28 TRBD2 TRBJ2-3
TGTGCCAGCAGTGAATTCGGGGGAGGGGGATCCGAGCAGTACTTC CASSEFGGGGSEQYF - TRBV2 - TRBJ2-7
TGTGCCAGCAGACTGGAGGACCCCAACACAGATACGCAGTATTTT CASRLEDPNTDTQYF - TRBV7-2 - TRBJ2-3
TGTGCCAGCAGTTACTCGTGGGCTTCAGGGGAAGCTTTCTTT CASSYSWASGEAFF - TRBV6-5 - TRBJ1-1
TGTGCCAGCAGCCTGAGTGGGACAGGGGGCACAGATACGCAGTATTTT CASSLSGTGGTDTQYF - TRBV4-2 TRBD1 TRBJ2-3
TGCGCCAGCAGAGGGTCTTCCGATCTTCTAGCCAAAAACATTCAGTACTTC CASRGSSDLLAKNIQYF - TRBV5-1 - TRBJ2-4
TGTGCCAGCAGTTCCCCCGGGACCGAACTCTACGAGCAGTACTTC CASSSPGTELYEQYF - TRBV27 - TRBJ2-7
TGTGCCAGCAGCTTGGGGATGTCCGAAGCTTTCTTT CASSLGMSEAFF - TRBV7-9 - TRBJ1-1
TGTGCCAGCAGTTCCATCTACGAGCAGTACTTC CASSSIYEQYF - TRBV28 - TRBJ2-7
TGTGCCAGCAGCGGGTTGGGACTAGCAGCCGTTCACACAGATACGCAGTATTTT CASSGLGLAAVHTDTQYF - TRBV11-2 TRBD2 TRBJ2-3
TGTGCCAGCAGCGCCAATACAGGGATCACTGAAGCTTTCTTT CASSANTGITEAFF - TRBV9 - TRBJ1-1
TGCGCCAGCAGCTTGGGACAGGCCCAGGCGGATACGCAGTATTTT CASSLGQAQADTQYF - TRBV5-1 - TRBJ2-3
TGTGCCAGCACTATAGGACAGTTTAATTCACCCCTCCACTTT CASTIGQFNSPLHF - TRBV6-1 - TRBJ1-6
TGTGCCAGCAGCTCCTTACCCTTGGGGGATAATGAAAAACTGTTTTTT CASSSLPLGDNEKLFF - TRBV7-3 - TRBJ1-4
TGTGCCAGTAGTACCCGGGACAGGGGGGAAGCTTTCTTT CASSTRDRGEAFF few TRBV19 TRBD1 TRBJ1-1
TGTGCCAGTAGTATAGGGGTTCTGGGTTTCAGAGATACGCAGTATTTT CASSIGVLGFRDTQYF - TRBV19 - TRBJ2-3
TGTGCCAGCAGCTACGGGGGCGCGACAGAGACCCAGTACTTC CASSYGGATETQYF - TRBV7-2 - TRBJ2-5
TGTGCCACCGCCCAGGCCTCTAGCACAGATACGCAGTATTTT CATAQASSTDTQYF - TRBV6-6 - TRBJ2-3
TGTGCCAGCAGTTTACGGGGACAGGCTACGGGGCAGTACTTC CASSLRGQATGQYF - TRBV27 TRBD1 TRBJ2-7